Listed below are T cell receptor beta chains from one sample, sequenced in a study of human T cells and chemical hapten exposure. Each CDR3 protein gets one entry after TCRdb re-called the 5' RACE reads with MiXCR. The sample holds 100,000 to 120,000 distinct CDR3 sequences, around 20% seen once. These receptor sequences come from a human donor in good health. The CDR3 runs from the conserved cysteine through the conserved F or W.

j_call: TRBJ1-2; v_call: TRBV29-1; cdr3_aa: CSVVGTGDYGYTF
j_call: TRBJ1-1; v_call: TRBV6-5; cdr3_aa: CASSYEGNTEAFF
j_call: TRBJ2-7; v_call: TRBV19; cdr3_aa: CASSIPYEREQYF
j_call: TRBJ2-5; v_call: TRBV27; cdr3_aa: CASSPGGLETQYF
j_call: TRBJ1-4; v_call: TRBV6-9; cdr3_aa: CASPKGQGDEKLFF
j_call: TRBJ2-3; v_call: TRBV29-1; cdr3_aa: CSVVTSGSADTQYF
j_call: TRBJ2-3; v_call: TRBV6-2/TRBV6-3; cdr3_aa: CASREAGISGYF
j_call: TRBJ1-1; v_call: TRBV16; cdr3_aa: CASSQRAGKRMNTEAFF
j_call: TRBJ1-5; v_call: TRBV6-1; cdr3_aa: CASSRPGSSNQPQHF
j_call: TRBJ2-6; v_call: TRBV6-5; cdr3_aa: CASSYSSGSGTNVLTF
j_call: TRBJ1-1; v_call: TRBV7-9; cdr3_aa: CASRPKSSEAFF
j_call: TRBJ2-1; v_call: TRBV7-3; cdr3_aa: CASSLSARTGGEQFF
j_call: TRBJ1-3; v_call: TRBV9; cdr3_aa: CASSVGISGNTIYF
j_call: TRBJ2-7; v_call: TRBV11-1; cdr3_aa: CASSREVRGYEQYF
j_call: TRBJ1-3; v_call: TRBV6-6; cdr3_aa: CASSYVTTSSGNTIYF
j_call: TRBJ1-6; v_call: TRBV5-1; cdr3_aa: CASSQGQVQIGNSPLHF
j_call: TRBJ2-7; v_call: TRBV3-1; cdr3_aa: CASSQRFEQYF
j_call: TRBJ2-6; v_call: TRBV28; cdr3_aa: CASLRGSSGANVLTF
j_call: TRBJ1-6; v_call: TRBV18; cdr3_aa: CASSPLPGGRNSPLHF
j_call: TRBJ2-7; v_call: TRBV20-1; cdr3_aa: CSATTSTEYEQYF
j_call: TRBJ1-1; v_call: TRBV7-6; cdr3_aa: CASSRGQQNTEAFF
j_call: TRBJ1-5; v_call: TRBV6-5; cdr3_aa: CASSYQGQGGQPQHF
j_call: TRBJ2-5; v_call: TRBV5-1; cdr3_aa: CASSSGLAGGQTQYF
j_call: TRBJ1-1; v_call: TRBV29-1; cdr3_aa: CSVAQSLNTEAFF
j_call: TRBJ1-1; v_call: TRBV20-1; cdr3_aa: CSARQEVNTEAFF
j_call: TRBJ1-5; v_call: TRBV5-6; cdr3_aa: CASSSGLPNQPQHF
j_call: TRBJ2-1; v_call: TRBV11-1; cdr3_aa: CASRQAGGSSYNEQFF
j_call: TRBJ2-5; v_call: TRBV14; cdr3_aa: CASSPLFTSGLTGETQYF
j_call: TRBJ2-7; v_call: TRBV19; cdr3_aa: CASSADRATYEQYF
j_call: TRBJ1-2; v_call: TRBV12-3/TRBV12-4; cdr3_aa: CASSLDRGDYGYTF
j_call: TRBJ2-1; v_call: TRBV2; cdr3_aa: CASSEARIPPDSKEQFF
j_call: TRBJ1-6; v_call: TRBV3-1; cdr3_aa: CASSPHASNSPLHF
j_call: TRBJ2-7; v_call: TRBV11-1; cdr3_aa: CASSFESVWYEQYF
j_call: TRBJ2-7; v_call: TRBV5-1; cdr3_aa: CASQLEGLHYEQYF
j_call: TRBJ2-7; v_call: TRBV7-8; cdr3_aa: CASSFGGGFSYEQYF
j_call: TRBJ2-1; v_call: TRBV29-1; cdr3_aa: CSVQEGANEQFF
j_call: TRBJ1-4; v_call: TRBV19; cdr3_aa: CASSILEGGELFF
j_call: TRBJ2-5; v_call: TRBV6-5; cdr3_aa: CASSYGTSGRVSQYF
j_call: TRBJ1-5; v_call: TRBV6-2/TRBV6-3; cdr3_aa: CASSYSMNWVQNQPQHF
j_call: TRBJ2-1; v_call: TRBV12-3/TRBV12-4; cdr3_aa: CASRTGGTSYNEQFF
j_call: TRBJ1-5; v_call: TRBV7-2; cdr3_aa: CASSPVGSANQPQHF
j_call: TRBJ2-7; v_call: TRBV7-3; cdr3_aa: CASSLKASGYEQYF
j_call: TRBJ2-5; v_call: TRBV12-3/TRBV12-4; cdr3_aa: CASSPLQGRGETQYF
j_call: TRBJ2-5; v_call: TRBV5-6; cdr3_aa: CASSLAPGTQYF
j_call: TRBJ2-1; v_call: TRBV24-1; cdr3_aa: CATTFISGSSYNEQFF
j_call: TRBJ1-6; v_call: TRBV7-9; cdr3_aa: CASSLARVSPLHF
j_call: TRBJ1-6; v_call: TRBV28; cdr3_aa: CASSLGAGAVPLHF
j_call: TRBJ2-7; v_call: TRBV7-3; cdr3_aa: CASSLGQGGRYEQYF
j_call: TRBJ2-7; v_call: TRBV18; cdr3_aa: CASSIQGTYEQYF
j_call: TRBJ1-5; v_call: TRBV12-3/TRBV12-4; cdr3_aa: CASSRRGAHQPQHF
j_call: TRBJ2-7; v_call: TRBV6-5; cdr3_aa: CASSLAAGGYEQYF